These 21 T cell receptor beta chains originate from one sample sequenced in a study of blood T cell repertoires in COVID-19. Assay used: immunoSEQ multiplex PCR; TCRdb lists only in-frame clones, some missing. The sample includes about 160,000 clones, less than 85% of them seen just once. The sequenced sample was peripheral blood. Receptors originate from a woman aged 35 to 49 with COVID-19, enrolled during active disease.

This clone appeared once. The gene calls are TRBV25-1 and TRBJ2-1; 7 bases fit TRBD2. With 6 bases clipped from V and 3 bases from J, the junction kept 5 bases outside the gene matches. Germline V gene sequence: CDR1 MGHDK, CDR2 SYGVNS. The CDR3 length is 14 residues. The CDR3 is CASRASGDYNEQFF. The CDR3 nucleotides read TGTGCCAGCAGAGCTAGCGGCGACTACAATGAGCAGTTCTTC. The full variable domain, in which reference TRBV25-1 and TRBJ2-1 provide the parts outside the CDR3, is EADIYQTPRYLVIGTGKKITLECSQTMGHDKMYWYQQDPGMELHLIHYSYGVNSTEKGDLSSESTVSRIRTEHFPLTLESARPSHTSQYLCASRASGDYNEQFFGPGTRLTVL.

The rearrangement uses TRBV7-2 and TRBJ2-3; 7 bases fit TRBD1. CDR1 is SGHTA, CDR2 FQGNSA, per germline. V was clipped by 5 bases and J by 2 bases; unmatched bases: 4. CDR3 length equals 14 residues. CDR3 sequence reads: CASSRDSSTDTQYF. The CDR3 bases are TGTGCCAGCAGCCGGGACAGCTCCACAGATACGCAGTATTTT.

The sample holds one count of this clone. The chain employs TRBV5-4 and TRBJ1-2, with a weak D call TRBD1 (6 bases). Trimming left V 4 bases short and J 4 bases short, with 17 bases between. This CDR3 spans 15 amino acids. Germline assignment: CDR1 SGHNT and CDR2 YYREEE (reference sequence). The DNA for the CDR3 is TGTGCCAGCAGCCTGGGGGCTCGGCTCCTCTATGGCTACACCTTC. It codes for CASSLGARLLYGYTF.

This chain links TRBV7-9 with TRBJ2-7; 7 bases map to TRBD2. The V gene end was trimmed by 5 bases and the J gene end by 6 bases; junction bases not matched to a gene: 10. This CDR3 contains 14 residues. Germline V lookup: CDR1 SEHNR, CDR2 FQNEAQ (reference sequence). The CDR3 loop is CASSPEGGAGEQYF. The CDR3 bases are TGTGCCAGCAGCCCTGAGGGAGGGGCCGGCGAGCAGTACTTC.

This clone was observed a few times. V is TRBV10-2 and J is TRBJ1-2; 9 nucleotides agree with TRBD1. Looked up from germline, CDR1 is WSHSY and CDR2 is SAAADI. The CDR3 covers 16 residues. The V segment lost 6 bases and the J segment 2 bases; nucleotides outside the gene matches: 10. The CDR3 here is CASRPGQGGPNYGYTF. The CDR3 nucleotides are TGCGCCAGCAGACCGGGACAGGGAGGCCCCAACTATGGCTACACCTTC.

The chain uses TRBV19 and TRBJ2-3, with TRBD1 as a possible D gene (6 bases). In germline, CDR1 is LNHDA, CDR2 SQIVND (reference sequence). CDR3 length equals 13 residues. Trimming left V 5 bases short and J 6 bases short, with 12 bases between. CDR3 DNA sequence: TGTGCCAGTAGTTACAGGGTGTGGGATACGCAGTATTTT. This gives the protein CASSYRVWDTQYF. Full variable domain (rest looked up from reference TRBV19 and TRBJ2-3): DGGITQSPKYLFRKEGQNVTLSCEQNLNHDAMYWYRQDPGQGLRLIYYSQIVNDFQKGDIAEGYSVSREKKESFPLTVTSAQKNPTAFYLCASSYRVWDTQYFGPGTRLTVL.

The chain recombines TRBV6-5 with TRBJ1-6; 11 bases align to TRBD1. Per the germline V gene, CDR1 is MNHEY and CDR2 is SVGAGI. The length of the CDR3 is 14 residues. Trimming removed 4 bases from V and 9 bases from J; junction bases left unmatched: 2. CDR3 protein: CASSSDRGLSPLHF. DNA of the CDR3: TGTGCCAGCAGTTCGGACAGGGGGCTTTCACCCCTCCACTTT.

The chain employs TRBV2 and TRBJ1-5, with 7 bases fitting TRBD1. V trimming: 2 bases; J trimming: 3 bases; junction bases outside the gene matches: 4. The CDR3 extends over 15 amino acids. Germline assignment: CDR1 SNHLY and CDR2 FYNNEI. The CDR3 region has the DNA TGTGCCAGCAGTGAATCGACAGGGCTCAATCAGCCCCAGCATTTT. This gives the protein CASSESTGLNQPQHF.

The chain employs TRBV5-1 and TRBJ1-2; 10 bases map to TRBD1. This CDR3 is built from 15 residues. Germline CDR1 and CDR2: SGHRS and YFSETQ. J gave up 5 bases and V 4 bases, and 8 bases lay outside the gene matches. CDR3 region: CASSTRTGGLYGYTF. In DNA, the CDR3 is TGCGCCAGCAGCACGAGGACAGGGGGACTTTATGGCTACACCTTC.

The chain combines TRBV2 with TRBJ1-5; D perhaps matches TRBD1 (6 bases). This CDR3 has 13 amino acids. Germline assignment: CDR1 SNHLY and CDR2 FYNNEI. The V gene lost 8 bases and the J gene lost 5 bases, with 13 bases spanning the gap. The CDR3 region has the DNA TGTGCCAGCGCGGGGGCAGGATATCAGCCCCAGCATTTT. Amino acids: CASAGAGYQPQHF. Supplemented by reference TRBV2 and TRBJ1-5, the full variable domain reads EPEVTQTPSHQVTQMGQEVILRCVPISNHLYFYWYRQILGQKVEFLVSFYNNEISEKSEIFDDQFSVERPDGSNFTLKIRSTKLEDSAMYFCASAGAGYQPQHFGDGTRLSIL.

The V and J genes are TRBV11-2 and TRBJ2-1, with 10 bases aligning to TRBD2. Looked up from germline, CDR1 is SGHAT and CDR2 is FQNNGV. This CDR3 region has 18 residues. After removal of 2 bases from V and 8 bases from J, the junction contained 15 bases not matched to a gene. CDR3 sequence: CASSLRAALAGVFDEQFF. The CDR3 DNA is TGTGCCAGCAGCTTACGAGCAGCTCTAGCGGGAGTTTTTGATGAGCAGTTCTTC.

Here the CDR3 DNA reads TGCAGCGTGCGGGGGGGGGACGAGCAGTACTTC. Translated, it gives CSVRGGDEQYF. The rearrangement links TRBV29-1 to TRBJ2-7; 9 nucleotides align to TRBD2. CDR1 and CDR2 (germline): SQVTM, ANQGSEA. Trimming took 6 bases from V and 5 from J; bases not matched to a gene: 2. This CDR3 region has 11 residues.

This chain joins TRBV28 and TRBJ1-5; a possible D gene is TRBD1 (5 bases). Trimming took 3 bases from V and 6 from J, leaving 18 bases between them. Germline lookup yields CDR1 MDHEN and CDR2 SYDVKM. This CDR3 region has 16 residues. CDR3 coding DNA: TGTGCCAGCAGTTTTGAACGATCCGGGGGTTTTCAGCCCCAGCATTTT. It translates to CASSFERSGGFQPQHF.

This clone has at least ten counts. The genes are TRBV6-1 and TRBJ2-5; D remains ambiguous. The CDR3 sequence is 13 residues long. Trimming cost V 0 bases and J 5 bases, with 7 bases left between them. In germline, CDR1 is MNHNS, CDR2 SASEGT. CDR3 in amino acids: CASSEAEVETQYF. The CDR3 bases are TGTGCCAGCAGTGAAGCCGAGGTGGAGACCCAGTACTTC.

The rearrangement joins TRBV28 to TRBJ2-2; D may be TRBD2 (6 bases). Trimming removed 6 bases from V and 3 bases from J, with 8 bases in between. In germline, CDR1 is MDHEN, CDR2 SYDVKM. This CDR3 is 13 amino acids long. The CDR3, as DNA: TGTGCCAGCAGCGGGAGTGACACCGGGGAGCTGTTTTTT. This gives the protein CASSGSDTGELFF.

In this sample, this clone is medium-sized. This chain connects TRBV24-1 to TRBJ1-2, with D unresolved. The CDR3 extends over 15 amino acids. Germline V gene sequence: CDR1 KGHDR, CDR2 SFDVKD. Trimming pared 6 bases from V and 2 bases from J, leaving 15 bases between. CDR3 nucleotide sequence: TGTGCCACCAGTCCCGCCGTCCCGAGGAACTATGGCTACACCTTC. Its protein is CATSPAVPRNYGYTF.

V usage is TRBV19 and J usage is TRBJ1-2; 7 positions agree with TRBD1. This CDR3 is built from 13 residues. Germline values: CDR1 LNHDA, CDR2 SQIVND (reference sequence). The junction had 3 bases not matched to a gene; V was cut back by 6 bases and J by 2 bases. The CDR3 loop is CASSRGQNYGYTF. The CDR3 coding sequence is TGTGCCAGTAGCAGGGGACAGAACTATGGCTACACCTTC.

This clone was picked up a small number of times. V is TRBV18 and J is TRBJ2-7, with a weak D call TRBD1 (6 bases). Germline V gene sequence: CDR1 KGHSH, CDR2 LQKENI. The CDR3 is 12 amino acids. Deletions cut 4 bases from V and 4 bases from J, with 8 bases between. CDR3 nucleotides: TGTGCCAGCTCACGACAGGCTTACGAGCAGTACTTC. It encodes CASSRQAYEQYF.

The V call is TRBV11-3, the J call TRBJ2-2; 9 nucleotides agree with TRBD2. With 1 base clipped from V and 6 bases from J, the junction kept 15 bases outside the gene matches. CDR1 and CDR2 (germline): SGHNT, YENEEA. The CDR3 loop spans 19 amino acids. CDR3 loop: CASSLGLAEAGGEAGELFF. The CDR3 nucleotides are TGTGCCAGCAGCTTAGGGCTCGCGGAGGCGGGAGGGGAGGCCGGGGAGCTGTTTTTT.

The chain joins TRBV29-1 to TRBJ2-1, with D maybe TRBD1 (5 bases). The CDR3 contains 14 residues. The V end lost 3 bases, the J end lost 0 bases, and 9 bases lay between the germline ends. Looked up from germline, CDR1 is SQVTM and CDR2 is ANQGSEA. CDR3 in amino acids: CSVDRTFSYNEQFF. In nucleotides, the CDR3 is TGCAGCGTTGATCGGACATTCTCCTACAATGAGCAGTTCTTC.

This sequence joins TRBV11-2 and TRBJ2-5, with 14 bases identical to TRBD2. Germline V gene data show CDR1 as SGHAT and CDR2 as FQNNGV. The length of the CDR3 is 20 residues. Trimming removed 0 bases from V and 2 bases from J; junction bases left unmatched: 11. The CDR3 nucleotides are TGTGCCAGCAGCTTAGATCCTTGGACTAGCGGGGGGCCGACGCAAGAGACCCAGTACTTC. It yields the protein CASSLDPWTSGGPTQETQYF.